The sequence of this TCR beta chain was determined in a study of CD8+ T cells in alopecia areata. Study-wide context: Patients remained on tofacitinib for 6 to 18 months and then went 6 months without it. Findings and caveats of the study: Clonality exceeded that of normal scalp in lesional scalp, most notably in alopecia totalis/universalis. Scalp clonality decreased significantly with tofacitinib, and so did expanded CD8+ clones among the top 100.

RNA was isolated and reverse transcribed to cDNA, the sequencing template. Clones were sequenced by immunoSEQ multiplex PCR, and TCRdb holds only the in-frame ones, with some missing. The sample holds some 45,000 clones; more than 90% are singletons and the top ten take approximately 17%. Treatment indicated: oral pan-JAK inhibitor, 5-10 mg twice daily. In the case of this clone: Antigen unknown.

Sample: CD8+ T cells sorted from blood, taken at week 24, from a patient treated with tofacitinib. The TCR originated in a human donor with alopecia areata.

The CDR3 is CASSLQVSTEKPQHF. The CDR3 DNA follows: TGTGCCAGCAGTCTCCAAGTATCGACAGAGAAGCCCCAGCATTTT. The chain carries TRBV6-1 and TRBJ1-5; weak D call: TRBD1 (5 bases). This CDR3 is 15 amino acids long. The V gene lost 5 bases and the J gene lost 8 bases, with 19 bases spanning the gap. Per germline, CDR1 MNHNS and CDR2 SASEGT.